This record covers a single T cell receptor (beta chain). This sample stems from a study of blood T cell dynamics during melanoma immunotherapy. The V end was cut by 2 bases, the J end by 8 bases, with 15 bases between. The CDR3 totals 15 residues. CDR1 and CDR2 (germline): SEHNR, FQNEAQ (reference sequence). Method: immunoSEQ multiplex PCR; TCRdb's copy keeps in-frame clones and lacks some. The sample gives some 10,000 clones, 87% of which show up once; 6.9% is in the top ten. Time point here: week 3, after first cycle of checkpoint inhibitor. The sequencing used blood, collected from a patient treated with checkpoint blockade. The chain combines TRBV7-9 with TRBJ1-4; no firm D call. This TCR derives from a human donor with melanoma. This chain's CDR3 is CASSLPTTTQEKLFF. In nucleotides, the CDR3 is TGTGCCAGCAGCTTACCGACGACGACTCAAGAAAAACTGTTTTTT.